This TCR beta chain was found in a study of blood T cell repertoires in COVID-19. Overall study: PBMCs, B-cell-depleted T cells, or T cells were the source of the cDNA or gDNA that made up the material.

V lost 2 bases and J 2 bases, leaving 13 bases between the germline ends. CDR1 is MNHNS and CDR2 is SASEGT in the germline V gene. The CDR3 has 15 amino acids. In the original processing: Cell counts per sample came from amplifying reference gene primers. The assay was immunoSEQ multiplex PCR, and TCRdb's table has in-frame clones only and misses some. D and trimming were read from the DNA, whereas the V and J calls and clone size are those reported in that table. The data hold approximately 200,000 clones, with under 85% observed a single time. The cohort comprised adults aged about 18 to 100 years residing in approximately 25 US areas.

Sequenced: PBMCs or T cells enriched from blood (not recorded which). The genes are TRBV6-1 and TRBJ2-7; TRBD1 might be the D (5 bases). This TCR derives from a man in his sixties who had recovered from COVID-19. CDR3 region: CASSEKGNGAYEQYF. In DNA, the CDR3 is TGTGCCAGCAGTGAAAAGGGGAATGGGGCCTACGAGCAGTACTTC.